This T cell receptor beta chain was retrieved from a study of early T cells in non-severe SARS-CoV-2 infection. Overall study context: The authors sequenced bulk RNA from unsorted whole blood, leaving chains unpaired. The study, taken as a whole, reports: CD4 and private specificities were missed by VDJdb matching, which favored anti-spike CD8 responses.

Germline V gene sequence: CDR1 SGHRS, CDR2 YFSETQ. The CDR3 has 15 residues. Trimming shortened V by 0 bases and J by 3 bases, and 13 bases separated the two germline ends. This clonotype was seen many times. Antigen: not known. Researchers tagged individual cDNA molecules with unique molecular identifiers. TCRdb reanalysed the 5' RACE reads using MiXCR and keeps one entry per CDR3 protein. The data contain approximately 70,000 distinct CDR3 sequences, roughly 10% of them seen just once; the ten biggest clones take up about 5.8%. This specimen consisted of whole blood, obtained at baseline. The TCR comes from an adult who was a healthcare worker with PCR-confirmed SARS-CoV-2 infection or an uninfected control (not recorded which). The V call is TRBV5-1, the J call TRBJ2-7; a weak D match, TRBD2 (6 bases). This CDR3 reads CASSLGPSANYEQYF. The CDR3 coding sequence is TGCGCCAGCAGCTTGGGTCCTAGCGCAAACTACGAGCAGTACTTC.